Listed below are T cell receptor beta chains from one sample, sequenced in a study of blood T cells in healthy people across ages. TCRdb analysed the 5' RACE reads with MiXCR anew, one entry per CDR3 protein. The data show around 1,500,000 distinct CDR3 sequences, over 25% seen once. Sequenced: blood. Every receptor here comes from a woman in her thirties in good health. The CDR3 runs from the conserved cysteine through the conserved F or W. The D gene is left open where the match is weak. Some rows mark clone size as missing; the rest say once, few, many or name a class of expanded clone.

>NA|NA|TRBJ2-3|TRBV7-2
TGTGCCAGCAGCTTAGCGGGATACGGCACAGATACGCAGTATTTT
CASSLAGYGTDTQYF
>NA|few|TRBJ1-2|TRBV12-3/TRBV12-4
TGTGCCAGCAGTTTATGGGGGCGCGGCTACACCTTC
CASSLWGRGYTF
>TRBD2|NA|TRBJ2-5|TRBV5-1
TGCGCCGGCGCTCCGGGACTAGCGGGTCAAGAGACCCAGTACTTC
CAGAPGLAGQETQYF
>NA|few|TRBJ1-4|TRBV24-1
TGTGCCACCAGTGACGGGGGGACTAATGAAAAACTGTTTTTT
CATSDGGTNEKLFF
>NA|NA|TRBJ2-7|TRBV12-5
TGTGCTAGTGGTTTGTGGCAGCGTGGCGAGCAGTGCTTC
CASGLWQRGEQCF
>NA|NA|TRBJ2-2|TRBV7-9
TGTGCCAGCAGCCACAGGGACTCCGGGGAGCTGTTTTTT
CASSHRDSGELFF
>NA|few|TRBJ1-5|TRBV6-2/TRBV6-3
TGTGCCAGCAGTTACTCGTCCAGGGCGAGCAATCAGCCCCAGCATTTT
CASSYSSRASNQPQHF
>NA|NA|TRBJ2-7|TRBV4-1
TGCGCCAGCAGCCGGACGCCGAAGGTCTCCTACGAGCAGTACTTC
CASSRTPKVSYEQYF
>TRBD2|few|TRBJ2-5|TRBV5-1
TGCGCCAACAGCCGTGCGGGACTAGGCGAGACCCAGTACTTC
CANSRAGLGETQYF
>TRBD1|few|TRBJ2-7|TRBV20-1
TGCAGTGCACAGGGGGCTCTCGAGCAGTACTTC
CSAQGALEQYF
>NA|few|TRBJ2-3|TRBV12-5
TGTGCTAGTGTCCTCAGCGTGGTCTCAGATACGCAGTATTTT
CASVLSVVSDTQYF
>NA|many|TRBJ2-7|TRBV5-1
TGCGCCAGCAGCTGGGCCGGGACCCAGGGCGACGAGCAGTACTTC
CASSWAGTQGDEQYF
>TRBD2|few|TRBJ2-7|TRBV7-8
TGTGCCAGCAGCATCTATAGCGGGAGGGCCCGTGAGCAGTACTTC
CASSIYSGRAREQYF
>NA|NA|TRBJ2-5|TRBV6-5
TGTGCCAGTAGTTACTCGTTCGACGGAGAGACCCAGTACTTC
CASSYSFDGETQYF
>NA|NA|TRBJ2-1|TRBV4-1
TGCGCCAGCAGCCGATATCAGGGGACTCCAAAAGGCAATGAGCAGTTCTTC
CASSRYQGTPKGNEQFF
>NA|few|TRBJ1-1|TRBV20-1
TGCAGTGCGCAGGGGTCGAACACTGAAGCTTTCTTT
CSAQGSNTEAFF
>NA|few|TRBJ1-5|TRBV13
TGTGCCAGCAGCTCCAAGGGAATCAATCAGCCCCAGCATTTT
CASSSKGINQPQHF
>TRBD1|many|TRBJ2-7|TRBV4-3
TGCGCCAGCAGCCAAGTAACAGGGGGTGCCGAGCAGTACTTC
CASSQVTGGAEQYF
>TRBD1|NA|TRBJ1-3|TRBV7-2
TGTGCCAGCAGTTTCCGGGACAGCGGTAGAAACACCATATATTTT
CASSFRDSGRNTIYF
>NA|many|TRBJ2-1|TRBV29-1
TGCAGCGTTGACAGGGATAGCAATGAGCAGTTCTTC
CSVDRDSNEQFF
>NA|few|TRBJ2-3|TRBV7-9
TGTGCCAGCAGCCCGGACAGACCGCAGTATTTT
CASSPDRPQYF
>NA|many|TRBJ2-3|TRBV2
TGTGCCAGCAGTGGGTGGGGAGATACGCAGTATTTT
CASSGWGDTQYF
>NA|many|TRBJ1-2|TRBV6-6
TGTGCCAGCAGTTATCTGGGGGACTATGGCTACACCTTC
CASSYLGDYGYTF
>TRBD2|NA|TRBJ2-5|TRBV2
TGTGCCAGTGATTCCGGGACTAGTAGGACCCAGTACTTC
CASDSGTSRTQYF
>NA|few|TRBJ2-5|TRBV27
TGTGCCAGCAGTTACCGGGCGAGGGAGACCCAGTACTTC
CASSYRARETQYF
>TRBD2|NA|TRBJ2-5|TRBV24-1
TGTGCCACCAGTAAGGGAGGGGCTACATCAGAGACCCAGTACTTC
CATSKGGATSETQYF
>NA|few|TRBJ1-4|TRBV28
TGTGCCAGCAGTTCAGGCTTCCTCGAAAAACTGTTTTTT
CASSSGFLEKLFF
>NA|NA|TRBJ1-5|TRBV12-3/TRBV12-4
TGTGCCAGTACCTTCGGAGGGAGGAATCAGCCCCAGCATTTT
CASTFGGRNQPQHF